The 10 T cell receptor beta chains below come from one sample, sequenced in a study of blood T cell repertoires in COVID-19 (dated by TCRdb to the early 2020s). Library preparation was by the immunoSEQ multiplex PCR assay. TCRdb mirrors the immuneACCESS table, restricted to in-frame sequences. Some clones are absent from its copies; in checked studies, under half trace to an unresolved V gene, and the reason for the others is unknown. In this sample the table shows around 50,000 clones, 86% of which occur a single time. The ten largest clonotypes hold around 24% of the sample. Sequencing was carried out using peripheral blood. These receptors were obtained from an elderly woman with acute or convalescent COVID-19.

This chain connects TRBV11-2 to TRBJ2-3; tentatively, D is TRBD2 (5 bases). Trimming took 1 base from V and 6 from J, leaving 14 bases between them. The CDR3 extends over 15 amino acids. Per germline, CDR1 SGHAT and CDR2 FQNNGV. In DNA form, the CDR3 reads TGTGCCAGCAGCTTAGCGCGAAGCCCGGGGGATACGCAGTATTTT. This gives the protein CASSLARSPGDTQYF.

The CDR3 here is CASRNSGSYEQYV. The CDR3 nucleotides read TGTGCCAGCAGGAACAGCGGGAGCTACGAGCAGTACGTC. The V gene is TRBV6-5, the J gene TRBJ2-7; 8 nucleotides agree with TRBD2. V was clipped by 6 bases and J by 3 bases; unmatched bases: 4. Per germline, CDR1 MNHEY and CDR2 SVGAGI. The CDR3 has 13 amino acids.

This clone was seen just once. The chain couples TRBV9 to TRBJ2-2; 9 nucleotides agree with TRBD2. The CDR3 covers 17 residues. Germline trimming cut 4 bases from V and 5 bases from J; bases unmatched to any gene: 12. Germline V gene lookup returns CDR1 SGDLS and CDR2 YYNGEE. The CDR3 is CASSSSTSGFDTGELFF. As DNA, the CDR3 is TGTGCCAGCAGCTCAAGCACTAGCGGGTTTGATACCGGGGAGCTGTTTTTT.

This chain links TRBV9 with TRBJ1-5, with 10 positions matching TRBD1. The CDR3 is 15 amino acids. Germline V gene data show CDR1 as SGDLS and CDR2 as YYNGEE. Trimming took 4 bases from V and 5 from J; bases not matched to a gene: 6. The CDR3 DNA sequence: TGTGCCAGCAGCCAAGGGGGGACAGGGGATCAGCCCCAGCATTTT. Its translation is CASSQGGTGDQPQHF.

This clone was detected only once. V and J are TRBV18 and TRBJ2-5, with TRBD1 identical over 7 bases. The CDR3 is 15 residues long. Germline CDR1 is KGHSH and CDR2 is LQKENI. Trimming removed 5 bases from V and 2 bases from J; junction bases left unmatched: 8. CDR3 residues: CASSNGRGQQETQYF. The CDR3 bases are TGTGCCAGCTCAAACGGACGGGGACAGCAAGAGACCCAGTACTTC.

V gene TRBV9 combines with J gene TRBJ1-1, with D perhaps TRBD1 (5 bases). Trimming took off 1 base at V and 2 bases at J, with 12 bases between the two ends. Germline lookup yields CDR1 SGDLS and CDR2 YYNGEE. The CDR3 loop spans 15 amino acids. CDR3 DNA: TGTGCCAGCAGCGTATATAGTCAGGGCAACACTGAAGCTTTCTTT. This translates into CASSVYSQGNTEAFF.

The chain combines TRBV5-1 with TRBJ2-5; the D is unclear. V was pared by 4 bases and J by 2 bases, with 12 bases between. The CDR3 runs 14 residues. CDR1 is SGHRS, CDR2 YFSETQ, per germline. CDR3 nucleotide sequence: TGCGCCAGCAGCCCCGGTTTTCCGCAAGAGACCCAGTACTTC. Its translation is CASSPGFPQETQYF.

The gene calls are TRBV19 and TRBJ2-2; D might be TRBD1 (5 bases). V lost 7 bases and J 2 bases, leaving 14 bases between the germline ends. The germline gives CDR1 LNHDA, CDR2 SQIVND (reference sequence). CDR3 length: 15 residues. The CDR3 sequence: CASTPETANTGELFF. The CDR3 DNA reads TGTGCCAGTACCCCCGAGACAGCTAACACCGGGGAGCTGTTTTTT. Full variable domain (missing parts from reference TRBV19 and TRBJ2-2): DGGITQSPKYLFRKEGQNVTLSCEQNLNHDAMYWYRQDPGQGLRLIYYSQIVNDFQKGDIAEGYSVSREKKESFPLTVTSAQKNPTAFYLCASTPETANTGELFFGEGSRLTVL.

This rearrangement joins TRBV4-2 to TRBJ1-1; 8 positions match TRBD1. The length of the CDR3 is 16 residues. J was trimmed by 2 bases and V by 4 bases; bases with no gene match: 9. Germline loops: CDR1 LGHNA, CDR2 YNFKEQ. Here the CDR3 DNA reads TGTGCCAGCAGCCTTCAACAGGGGGGAAGAAACACTGAAGCTTTCTTT. This codes for CASSLQQGGRNTEAFF.

A few counts support this clone. V is TRBV27 and J is TRBJ1-2; 12 bases match TRBD1. The CDR3 has 18 amino acids. The V gene end was trimmed by 2 bases and the J gene end by 4 bases; junction bases not matched to a gene: 11. CDR1 and CDR2 (germline): MNHEY, SMNVEV (reference sequence). Written as DNA, the CDR3 is TGTGCCAGCAGTTTAGTTGGGACAGGGGGCAACGCTATCTATGGCTACACCTTC. This encodes CASSLVGTGGNAIYGYTF.